The subject of this entry is one T cell receptor (beta chain). The source of the sample is a study of control samples from healthy donors and cancer patients. Produced via immunoSEQ multiplex PCR; TCRdb's table is partial and in-frame only. The sample carries approximately 120,000 clones, about 90% recorded once. The sequenced material came from blood. The source of this sequence is a man between 18 and 29 years old in good health.

As DNA, the CDR3 is TGTGCCATCAGCCCTTCCAGCAAGAGGGGGACGGACTATGGCTACACCTTC. Translating it yields CAISPSSKRGTDYGYTF. The chain recombines TRBV10-3 with TRBJ1-2; tentative D call: TRBD1 (6 bases). The CDR3 consists of 17 residues. V was shortened by 6 bases and J by 3 bases, with 23 bases between the two germline ends. CDR1 is ENHRY and CDR2 is SYGVKD in the germline V gene.